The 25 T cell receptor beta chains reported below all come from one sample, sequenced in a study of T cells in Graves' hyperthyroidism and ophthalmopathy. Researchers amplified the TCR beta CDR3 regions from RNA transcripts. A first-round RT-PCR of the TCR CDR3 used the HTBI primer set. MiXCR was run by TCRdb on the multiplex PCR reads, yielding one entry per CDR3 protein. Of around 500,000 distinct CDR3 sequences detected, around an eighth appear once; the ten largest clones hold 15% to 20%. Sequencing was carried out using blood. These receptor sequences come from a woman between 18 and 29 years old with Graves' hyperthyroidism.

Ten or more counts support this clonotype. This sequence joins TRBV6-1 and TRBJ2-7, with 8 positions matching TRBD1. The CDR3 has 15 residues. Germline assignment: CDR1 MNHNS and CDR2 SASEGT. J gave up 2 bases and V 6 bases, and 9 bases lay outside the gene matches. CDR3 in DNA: TGTGCCAGCAGCCGTCGACAGGGGAATGCCTACGAGCAGTACGTC. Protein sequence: CASSRRQGNAYEQYV.

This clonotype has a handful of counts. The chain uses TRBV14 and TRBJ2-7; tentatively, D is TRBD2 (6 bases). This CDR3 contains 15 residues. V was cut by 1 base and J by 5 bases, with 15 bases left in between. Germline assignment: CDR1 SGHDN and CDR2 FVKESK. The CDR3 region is CASSQVGGGVDEQYF. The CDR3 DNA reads TGTGCCAGCAGCCAAGTGGGGGGTGGGGTCGACGAGCAGTACTTC.

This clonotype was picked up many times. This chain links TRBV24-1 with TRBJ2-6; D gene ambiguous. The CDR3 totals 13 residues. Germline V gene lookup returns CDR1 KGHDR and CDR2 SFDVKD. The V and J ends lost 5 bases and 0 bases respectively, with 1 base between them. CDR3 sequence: CATSASGANVLTF. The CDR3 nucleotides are TGTGCCACCAGTGCCTCTGGGGCCAACGTCCTGACTTTC.

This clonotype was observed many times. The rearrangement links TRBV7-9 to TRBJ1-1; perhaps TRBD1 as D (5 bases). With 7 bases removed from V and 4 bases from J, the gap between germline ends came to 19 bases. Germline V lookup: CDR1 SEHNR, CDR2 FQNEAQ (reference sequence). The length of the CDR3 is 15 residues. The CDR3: CASIPKGQFGTEAFF. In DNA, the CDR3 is TGTGCCAGCATCCCTAAGGGGCAATTTGGCACTGAAGCTTTCTTT.

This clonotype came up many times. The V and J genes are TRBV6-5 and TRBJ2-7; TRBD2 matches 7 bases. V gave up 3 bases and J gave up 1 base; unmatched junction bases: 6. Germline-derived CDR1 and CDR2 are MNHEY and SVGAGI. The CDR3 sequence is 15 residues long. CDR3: CASSYPAGESYEQYV. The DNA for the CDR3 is TGTGCCAGCAGTTATCCTGCGGGAGAATCCTACGAGCAGTACGTC.

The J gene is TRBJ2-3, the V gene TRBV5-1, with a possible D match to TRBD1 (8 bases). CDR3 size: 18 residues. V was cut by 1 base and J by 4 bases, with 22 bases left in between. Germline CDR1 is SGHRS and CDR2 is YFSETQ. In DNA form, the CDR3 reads TGCGCCAGCAGCTTGTTTAGTTCGGGGGGACAGGTGGCAGATACGCAGTATTTT. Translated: CASSLFSSGGQVADTQYF.

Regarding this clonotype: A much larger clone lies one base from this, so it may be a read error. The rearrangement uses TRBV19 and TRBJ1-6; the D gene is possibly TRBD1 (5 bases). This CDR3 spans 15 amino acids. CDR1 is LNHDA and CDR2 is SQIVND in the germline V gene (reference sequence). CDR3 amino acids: CASSTRDVDNSPPHF. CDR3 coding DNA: TGTGCCAGTAGTACGCGGGACGTCGACAATTCACCCCCCCACTTT. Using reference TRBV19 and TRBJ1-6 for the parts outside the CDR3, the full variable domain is DGGITQSPKYLFRKEGQNVTLSCEQNLNHDAMYWYRQDPGQGLRLIYYSQIVNDFQKGDIAEGYSVSREKKESFPLTVTSAQKNPTAFYLCASSTRDVDNSPPHFGNGTRLTVT.

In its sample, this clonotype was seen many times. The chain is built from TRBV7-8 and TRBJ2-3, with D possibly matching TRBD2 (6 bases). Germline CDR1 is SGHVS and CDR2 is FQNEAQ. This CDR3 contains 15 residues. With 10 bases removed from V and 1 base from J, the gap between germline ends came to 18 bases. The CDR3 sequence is CATINLGGGTDTQYF. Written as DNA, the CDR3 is TGTGCCACCATCAATCTCGGAGGGGGCACAGATACGCAGTATTTT.

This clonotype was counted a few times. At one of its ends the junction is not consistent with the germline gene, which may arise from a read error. Written as DNA, the CDR3 is TGTGCCAGCAGTTTCAACCGGAACACTGTAGCTTTCTTT. Translation: CASSFNRNTVAFF. This rearrangement joins TRBV12-3 or TRBV12-4 to TRBJ1-1, with D unclear. The CDR3 sequence is 13 residues long.

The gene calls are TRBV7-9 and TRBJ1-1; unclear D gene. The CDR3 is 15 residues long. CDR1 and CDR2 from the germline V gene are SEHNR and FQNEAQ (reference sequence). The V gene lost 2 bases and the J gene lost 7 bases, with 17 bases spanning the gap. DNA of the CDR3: TGTGCCAGCAGCTTACTTCGACACCTTAACGTTGAAGCTTTCTTT. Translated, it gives CASSLLRHLNVEAFF.

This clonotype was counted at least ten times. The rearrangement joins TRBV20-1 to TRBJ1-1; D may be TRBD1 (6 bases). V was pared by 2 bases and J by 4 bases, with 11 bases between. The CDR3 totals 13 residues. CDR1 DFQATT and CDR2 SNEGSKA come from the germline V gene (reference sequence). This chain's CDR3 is CSARSDSSTEAFF. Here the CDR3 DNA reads TGCAGTGCTAGATCGGACAGCTCCACTGAAGCTTTCTTT.

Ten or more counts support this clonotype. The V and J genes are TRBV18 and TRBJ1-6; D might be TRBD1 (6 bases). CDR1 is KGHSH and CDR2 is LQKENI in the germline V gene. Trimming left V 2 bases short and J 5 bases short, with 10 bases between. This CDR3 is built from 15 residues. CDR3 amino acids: CASSPNRVDNSPLHF. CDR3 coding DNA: TGTGCCAGCTCACCAAACAGGGTGGATAATTCACCCCTCCACTTT.

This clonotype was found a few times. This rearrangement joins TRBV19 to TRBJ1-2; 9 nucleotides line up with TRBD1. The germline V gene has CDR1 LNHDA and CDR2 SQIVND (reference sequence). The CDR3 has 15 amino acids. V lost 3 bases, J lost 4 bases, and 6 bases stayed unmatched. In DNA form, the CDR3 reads TGTGCCAGTAGTATCGGACAGGGGCCGTCCTATGGCTACACCTTC. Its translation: CASSIGQGPSYGYTF.

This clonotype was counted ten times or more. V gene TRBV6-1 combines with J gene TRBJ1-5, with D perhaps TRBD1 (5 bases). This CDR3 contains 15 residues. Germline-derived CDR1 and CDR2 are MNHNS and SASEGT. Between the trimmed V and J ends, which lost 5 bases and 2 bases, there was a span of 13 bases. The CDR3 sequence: CASSHSRDGNQPQHF. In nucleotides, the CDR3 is TGTGCCAGCAGTCACTCCAGGGACGGCAATCAGCCCCAGCATTTT.

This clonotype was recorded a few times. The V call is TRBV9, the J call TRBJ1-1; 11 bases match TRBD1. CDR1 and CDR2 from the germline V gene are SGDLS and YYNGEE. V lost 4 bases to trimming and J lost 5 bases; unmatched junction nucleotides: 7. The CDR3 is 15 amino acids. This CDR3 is CASSPMGQGGTEAFF. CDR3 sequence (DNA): TGTGCCAGCAGCCCGATGGGACAGGGGGGGACTGAAGCTTTCTTT.

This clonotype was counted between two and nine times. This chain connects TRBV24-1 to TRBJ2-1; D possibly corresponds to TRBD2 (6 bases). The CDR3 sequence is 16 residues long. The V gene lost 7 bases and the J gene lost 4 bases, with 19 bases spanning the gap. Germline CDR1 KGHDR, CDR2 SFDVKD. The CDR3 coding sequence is TGTGCCACCAGCGCCCGCCTAGCGATGGTATACAATGAGCAGTTCTTC. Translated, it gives CATSARLAMVYNEQFF.

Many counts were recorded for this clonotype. Here the CDR3 DNA reads TGTGCCAGCAGTTTTTTCGGACAGGGGGCAACCGGGGAGCTGTTTTTT. It encodes CASSFFGQGATGELFF. The chain uses TRBV27 and TRBJ2-2, with 11 bases that match TRBD1. CDR3 size: 16 residues. Unmatched junction bases numbered 5, after V lost 3 bases and J lost 5 bases. Germline CDR1 reads MNHEY; CDR2 reads SMNVEV (reference sequence).

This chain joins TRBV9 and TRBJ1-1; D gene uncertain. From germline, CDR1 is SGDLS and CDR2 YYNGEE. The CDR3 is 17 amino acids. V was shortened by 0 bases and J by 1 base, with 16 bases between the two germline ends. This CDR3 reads CASSVGGFGRENTEAFF. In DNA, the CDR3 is TGTGCCAGCAGCGTAGGAGGTTTCGGGCGTGAGAACACTGAAGCTTTCTTT.

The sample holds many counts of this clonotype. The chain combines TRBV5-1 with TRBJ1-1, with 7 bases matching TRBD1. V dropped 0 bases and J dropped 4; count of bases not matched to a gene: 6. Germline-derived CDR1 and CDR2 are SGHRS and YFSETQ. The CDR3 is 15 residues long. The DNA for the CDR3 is TGCGCCAGCAGCTTGGGACAGGGCGGGGGCACTGAAGCTTTCTTT. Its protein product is CASSLGQGGGTEAFF.

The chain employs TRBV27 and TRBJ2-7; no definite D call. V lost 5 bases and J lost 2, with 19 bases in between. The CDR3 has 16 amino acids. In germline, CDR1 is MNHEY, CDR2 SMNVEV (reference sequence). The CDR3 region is CASSPSGDGRTYEQYF. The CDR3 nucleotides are TGTGCCAGCAGTCCCAGTGGAGATGGGCGAACCTACGAGCAGTACTTC.

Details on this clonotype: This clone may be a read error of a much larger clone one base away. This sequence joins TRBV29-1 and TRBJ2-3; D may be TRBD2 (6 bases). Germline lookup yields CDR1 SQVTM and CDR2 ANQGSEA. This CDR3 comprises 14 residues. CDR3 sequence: CSVESGSVPDAQYF. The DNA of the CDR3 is TGCAGCGTTGAAAGCGGGTCAGTCCCAGATGCGCAGTATTTT.

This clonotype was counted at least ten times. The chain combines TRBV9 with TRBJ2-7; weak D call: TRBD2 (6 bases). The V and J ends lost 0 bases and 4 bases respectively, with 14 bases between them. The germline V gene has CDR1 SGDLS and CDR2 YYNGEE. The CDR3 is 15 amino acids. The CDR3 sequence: CASSVGGSSGYEQYF. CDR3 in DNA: TGTGCCAGCAGCGTAGGGGGGAGTAGCGGTTACGAGCAGTACTTC.

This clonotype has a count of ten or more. The chain's CDR3 is CASSQDSTEKLFF. The CDR3 DNA is TGTGCCAGCAGCCAAGATTCGACGGAAAAACTGTTTTTT. This chain uses TRBV3-1 with TRBJ1-4; D uncertain. This CDR3 is 13 amino acids long. Looked up from germline, CDR1 is LGHDT and CDR2 is YNNKEL (reference sequence). The V gene lost 0 bases and the J gene lost 8 bases, with 7 bases spanning the gap. The full variable domain, completed using reference TRBV3-1 and TRBJ1-4, is DTAVSQTPKYLVTQMGNDKSIKCEQNLGHDTMYWYKQDSKKFLKIMFSYNNKELIINETVPNRFSPKSPDKAHLNLHINSLELGDSAVYFCASSQDSTEKLFFGSGTQLSVL.

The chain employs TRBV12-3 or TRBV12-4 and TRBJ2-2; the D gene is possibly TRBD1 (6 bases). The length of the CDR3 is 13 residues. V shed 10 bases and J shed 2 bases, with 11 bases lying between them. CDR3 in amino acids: CATSGANTGELFF. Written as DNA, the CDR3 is TGTGCCACCTCAGGGGCCAACACCGGGGAGCTGTTTTTT.

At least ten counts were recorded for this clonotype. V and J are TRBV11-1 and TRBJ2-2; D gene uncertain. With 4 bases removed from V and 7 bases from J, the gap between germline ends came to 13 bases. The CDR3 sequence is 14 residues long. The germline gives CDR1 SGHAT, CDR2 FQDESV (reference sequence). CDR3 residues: CASSSRADGGELFF. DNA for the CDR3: TGTGCCAGCAGCTCCCGGGCGGACGGCGGGGAGCTGTTTTTT.